The 7 T cell receptor beta chains presented below share a single source sample, sequenced in a study of blood T cell repertoires in COVID-19. Sequencing used immunoSEQ multiplex PCR; TCRdb keeps in-frame clones, though not all of them. The sample lists 90,000 or so clones; less than 90% were seen once. Sequenced: peripheral blood. Receptors originate from an older man with active or convalescent COVID-19.

This chain links TRBV23-1 with TRBJ1-5, with D unresolved. TRBV23-1 is an open reading frame whose function is uncertain. Trimming shortened V by 0 bases and J by 0 bases, and 21 bases separated the two germline ends. The CDR3 has 20 amino acids. The CDR3 sequence: CASSQSTAGRPFYSNQPQHF. DNA for the CDR3: TGCGCCAGCAGTCAATCGACGGCAGGCCGACCTTTTTATAGCAATCAGCCCCAGCATTTT.

The rearrangement links TRBV4-2 to TRBJ2-7; 10 nucleotides line up with TRBD2. This CDR3 spans 15 amino acids. Germline CDR1 and CDR2: LGHNA and YNFKEQ. Unmatched junction bases numbered 5, after V lost 1 base and J lost 5 bases. The CDR3 DNA reads TGTGCCAGCAGCCAAGGCCTAGCGGGAGTAAACGAGCAGTACTTC. Translation gives CASSQGLAGVNEQYF.

This clone was recorded a few times. In DNA form, the CDR3 reads TGTGCCAGCAGCCCCCGACAGGGCTTAAGGGCCACTGAAGCTTTCTTT. It translates to CASSPRQGLRATEAFF. The rearrangement links TRBV13 to TRBJ1-1; 7 bases are shared with TRBD1. Per germline, CDR1 PRHDT and CDR2 FYEKMQ (reference sequence). The CDR3 contains 16 residues. Trimming at V came to 5 bases and at J to 4 bases, leaving 13 bases not matched to a gene.

The chain links TRBV5-1 to TRBJ2-3; maybe TRBD2 (6 bases). The CDR3 covers 15 residues. V dropped 6 bases and J dropped 4 bases, with 18 bases sitting between them. The germline V gene encodes CDR1 SGHRS and CDR2 YFSETQ. The CDR3, as DNA: TGCGCCAGCACTCTCGGGAGAAAGGTCGCAGATACGCAGTATTTT. Translated: CASTLGRKVADTQYF.

This clone turned up a few times. This sequence joins TRBV15 and TRBJ2-2; TRBD1 matches at 7 bases. The CDR3 is made up of 16 amino acids. The trim removed 6 bases at V and 0 bases at J, leaving 7 bases unmatched. The germline V gene encodes CDR1 LNHNV and CDR2 YYDKDF (reference sequence). The CDR3 is CATRDRAHANTGELFF. The CDR3 nucleotides are TGTGCCACCAGAGACAGGGCCCACGCGAACACCGGGGAGCTGTTTTTT. Full variable domain (remainder filled in from reference TRBV15 and TRBJ2-2): DAMVIQNPRYQVTQFGKPVTLSCSQTLNHNVMYWYQQKSSQAPKLLFHYYDKDFNNEADTPDNFQSRRPNTSFCFLDIRSPGLGDTAMYLCATRDRAHANTGELFFGEGSRLTVL.

In DNA form, the CDR3 reads TGTGCCAGCAGTCTTCCGGGACAGGGGGCGCGCGGGGCCAACGTCCTGACTTTC. Translated, it gives CASSLPGQGARGANVLTF. The chain carries TRBV6-6 and TRBJ2-6; 12 positions agree with TRBD1. J was trimmed by 4 bases and V by 5 bases; bases with no gene match: 9. The CDR3 consists of 18 residues. CDR1 is MNHNY and CDR2 is SVGAGI in the germline V gene (reference sequence).

The V gene is TRBV11-2, the J gene TRBJ1-5, with 8 bases that match TRBD1. Per the germline V gene, CDR1 is SGHAT and CDR2 is FQNNGV. Trimming removed 5 bases from V and 1 base from J; junction bases left unmatched: 10. The length of the CDR3 is 17 residues. The CDR3 coding sequence is TGTGCCAGCAGCCAGGGGGCGGGGGCCGGGAGCAATCAGCCCCAGCATTTT. This sequence encodes CASSQGAGAGSNQPQHF.